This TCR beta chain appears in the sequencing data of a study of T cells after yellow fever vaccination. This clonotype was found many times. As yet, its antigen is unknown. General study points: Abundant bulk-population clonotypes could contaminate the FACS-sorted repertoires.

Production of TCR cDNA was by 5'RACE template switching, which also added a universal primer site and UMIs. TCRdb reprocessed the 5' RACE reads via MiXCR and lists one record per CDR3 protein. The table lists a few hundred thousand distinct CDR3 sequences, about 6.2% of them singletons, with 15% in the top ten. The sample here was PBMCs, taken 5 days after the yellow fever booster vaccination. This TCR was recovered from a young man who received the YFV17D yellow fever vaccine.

Written as DNA, the CDR3 is TGTGCCAGCAGCTCCGGACTAGCGGGAGTGCCAGATACGCAGTATTTT. It yields the protein CASSSGLAGVPDTQYF. The rearrangement uses TRBV7-9 and TRBJ2-3; 13 bases agree with TRBD2. CDR3 length: 16 amino acids. Germline V gene lookup returns CDR1 SEHNR and CDR2 FQNEAQ (reference sequence). V was pared by 4 bases and J by 4 bases, with 5 bases of the junction left unmatched.